This T cell receptor beta chain was documented in a study of OX40 agonist ivuxolimab in advanced cancers. Trimming took off 7 bases at V and 1 base at J, with 10 bases between the two ends. Germline V gene lookup returns CDR1 MNHEY and CDR2 SVGAGI. CDR3 length: 13 amino acids. Libraries were prepared by immunoSEQ multiplex PCR; TCRdb keeps only in-frame clonotypes and omits some of them. The sample holds some 89,000 clones, about 88% seen once. The material was CD4+ or CD8+ T cells sorted from blood, obtained in a trial of the OX40 agonist ivuxolimab. The genes are TRBV6-5 and TRBJ1-2; D is undetermined. This TCR derives from an adult with an advanced solid tumor such as melanoma, head and neck, liver or kidney cancer. The CDR3 sequence: CASKAFRNYGYTF. The DNA of the CDR3 is TGTGCCAGCAAAGCGTTTCGTAACTATGGCTACACCTTC.